The sample holds one count of the clone carrying this T cell receptor beta chain. One junction end does not reproduce the germline sequence, and a read error may be involved. The sample comes from a study of Graves' ophthalmopathy and Graves' hyperthyroidism. Per germline, CDR1 SGHRS and CDR2 YFSETQ. The CDR3 consists of 10 residues. RNA transcripts provided the template for amplifying TCR beta CDR3 regions. The first-round RT-PCR employed HTBI primers together with the Qiagen OneStep RT-PCR kit. A multiplex PCR was then performed as the second round. Each CDR3 protein is one row after TCRdb ran MiXCR on the multiplex PCR reads. The sample gives approximately 540,000 distinct CDR3 sequences, approximately 35% of which show up once; around 4% is in the top ten.

Sequenced material: peripheral blood or thyroid tissue (not recorded which). J is TRBJ2-7 and V is TRBV5-1, with 8 nucleotides matching TRBD1. The receptor was isolated from an adult man with Graves' hyperthyroidism. The chain's CDR3 is CASSLMDREF. The DNA for the CDR3 is TGCGCCAGCAGCTTAATGGACAGGGAATTC.